Listed here are 2 T cell receptor beta chains from one sample, sequenced in a study of blood T cell repertoires in COVID-19. Profiling relied on immunoSEQ multiplex PCR, and the TCRdb table lists in-frame clones only, not all of them. The top ten hold about 20% of the sample, which has about 62,000 clones, around 87% seen once. Sequenced: peripheral blood. The receptors originated from a woman aged 55-69 years with COVID-19, enrolled during active disease.

This chain uses TRBV5-6 with TRBJ2-7, with D possibly TRBD1 on 6 matching bases. The CDR3 consists of 14 residues. With 0 bases removed from V and 4 bases from J, the gap between germline ends came to 11 bases. Germline lookup yields CDR1 SGHDT and CDR2 YYEEEE. CDR3 coding DNA: TGTGCCAGCAGCTTGGGACAGGTGTCGTACGAGCAGTACTTC. Protein: CASSLGQVSYEQYF. Based on the CDR3 plus reference TRBV5-6 and TRBJ2-7, the full variable domain is DAGVTQSPTHLIKTRGQQVTLRCSPKSGHDTVSWYQQALGQGPQFIFQYYEEEERQRGNFPDRFSGHQFPNYSSELNVNALLLGDSALYLCASSLGQVSYEQYFGPGTRLTVT.

This chain links TRBV3-1 (or the pseudogene TRBV3-2) with TRBJ2-7; maybe TRBD2 (6 bases). There are 14 residues in the CDR3. Trimming removed 0 bases at V and 3 bases at J, with 9 bases between. The germline CDR1 and CDR2 sequences are LGHDT and YNNKEL (reference sequence). The CDR3, as DNA: TGTGCCAGCAGCCAAGATAGCGGACTCTACGAGCAGTACTTC. Its protein is CASSQDSGLYEQYF.